This note documents a single T cell receptor beta chain sequence. The sample originates from a study of blood T cell repertoires in COVID-19. For the study at large: Specimens from acute and convalescent COVID-19 originated in the United States, Italy and Spain. Nucleic acid was either cDNA or gDNA, and it came from T cells, B-cell-depleted T cells, or PBMCs.

The CDR3 is made up of 17 amino acids. The germline gives CDR1 LNHDA, CDR2 SQIVND (reference sequence). The V end lost 5 bases, the J end lost 8 bases, and 25 bases lay between the germline ends. Source study methods: Nucleated cell counts were estimated from reference gene primer amplification. This table comes from immunoSEQ multiplex PCR, and its TCRdb copy is limited to in-frame clones, with some not included. The V and J calls and clone size are taken from that table; D and trimming were inferred from the DNA. The sample yields 35,000 to 50,000 clones, about 91% seen once. This TCR was recovered from a man aged 55 to 70 with active COVID-19. Material: peripheral blood. J is TRBJ2-1 and V is TRBV19; TRBD1 is a possible D gene (5 bases). The CDR3 sequence: CASSPSYRTFLYDEQFF. The CDR3 DNA follows: TGTGCCAGTAGTCCGTCATACCGGACATTCCTTTACGATGAGCAGTTCTTC.